A selection of T cell receptor beta chains follows, all from one sample in a study of blood T cells in healthy people across ages. From the 5' RACE reads, TCRdb called clonotypes with MiXCR, one entry per CDR3 protein. The table includes 750,000 to 1,000,000 distinct CDR3 sequences, around 29% detected once. These same data were also listed under a study on T cells of mothers and their children.

Source material: blood. The receptor source for this set is a woman between 40 and 55 years old in good health. Each CDR3 is given with its conserved first and last residue. Each record gives: clone size, V gene, D gene, J gene, CDR3 DNA, CDR3 protein. D genes are given only for firm matches. Clone size appears in some rows only: once, few, many, or a class for an expanded clone.

clone_size: few; v_call: TRBV24-1; d_call: TRBD1; j_call: TRBJ1-1; cdr3_nt: TGTGCCACCAGTGATTCCGGACAGGGATACACTGAAGCTTTCTTT; cdr3_aa: CATSDSGQGYTEAFF
clone_size: many; v_call: TRBV5-1; d_call: NA; j_call: TRBJ2-3; cdr3_nt: TGTGCCAGCAGCTTATCAGATACGCAGTATTTT; cdr3_aa: CASSLSDTQYF
clone_size: few; v_call: TRBV6-5; d_call: NA; j_call: TRBJ1-1; cdr3_nt: TGTGCCACCTTAGACAGAATCAGCACTGAAGCTTTCTTT; cdr3_aa: CATLDRISTEAFF
clone_size: few; v_call: TRBV7-2; d_call: NA; j_call: TRBJ2-3; cdr3_nt: TGTGCCAGCGGCTTAGCGCTGACACTGATCTCAGATACGCAGTATTTT; cdr3_aa: CASGLALTLISDTQYF
clone_size: NA; v_call: TRBV5-6; d_call: TRBD1; j_call: TRBJ1-1; cdr3_nt: TGTGCCAGCAGCGTGACAGGGGGCCACACTGAAGCTTTCTTT; cdr3_aa: CASSVTGGHTEAFF
clone_size: NA; v_call: TRBV9; d_call: NA; j_call: TRBJ2-1; cdr3_nt: TGTGCCAGCAGCGTAGGGGACTCCTCCTACAATGAGCAGTTCTTC; cdr3_aa: CASSVGDSSYNEQFF
clone_size: NA; v_call: TRBV7-2; d_call: TRBD1; j_call: TRBJ1-2; cdr3_nt: TGTGCCAGCAGCCCAGACAGGGGGGACTATGGCTACACCTTC; cdr3_aa: CASSPDRGDYGYTF
clone_size: NA; v_call: TRBV9; d_call: NA; j_call: TRBJ2-3; cdr3_nt: TGTGCCAGCAGCCCTGTTAAGGGGCTCCCCACAGATACGCAGTATTTT; cdr3_aa: CASSPVKGLPTDTQYF
clone_size: NA; v_call: TRBV4-1; d_call: TRBD1; j_call: TRBJ2-1; cdr3_nt: TGCGCCAGCAGCCAAGCCGGGTTCCGGGACAGGGACAATGAGCAGTTCTTC; cdr3_aa: CASSQAGFRDRDNEQFF
clone_size: many; v_call: TRBV29-1; d_call: TRBD2; j_call: TRBJ2-1; cdr3_nt: TGCAGCGTTGGGCTGGCGGGGGTGTACAATGAGCAGTTCTTC; cdr3_aa: CSVGLAGVYNEQFF
clone_size: many; v_call: TRBV14; d_call: TRBD2; j_call: TRBJ2-5; cdr3_nt: TGTGCCAGCAGCCAACCATCTAGCGGGGGTACAGAGACCCAGTACTTC; cdr3_aa: CASSQPSSGGTETQYF
clone_size: NA; v_call: TRBV18; d_call: NA; j_call: TRBJ2-5; cdr3_nt: TGTGCCAGCTCAAAAGGGGTACAAGAGACCCAGTACTTC; cdr3_aa: CASSKGVQETQYF
clone_size: few; v_call: TRBV19; d_call: TRBD1; j_call: TRBJ1-5; cdr3_nt: TGTGCCAGTACCGATCACGGGGACAGGTCGTTTCAGCCCCAGCATTTT; cdr3_aa: CASTDHGDRSFQPQHF
clone_size: NA; v_call: TRBV5-5; d_call: NA; j_call: TRBJ1-4; cdr3_nt: TGTGCCAGCAGCTTGTTGTTCCAGCTAAATGAAAAACTGTTTTTT; cdr3_aa: CASSLLFQLNEKLFF
clone_size: few; v_call: TRBV20-1; d_call: NA; j_call: TRBJ1-5; cdr3_nt: TGCAGTGCTAGAGAGGGAGGGTTGAGCAATCAGCCCCAGCATTTT; cdr3_aa: CSAREGGLSNQPQHF
clone_size: few; v_call: TRBV7-8; d_call: TRBD1; j_call: TRBJ1-4; cdr3_nt: TGTGCCAGCAGCTTGCGATCCGGGACAGCTAATGAAAAACTGTTTTTT; cdr3_aa: CASSLRSGTANEKLFF
clone_size: NA; v_call: TRBV24-1; d_call: TRBD1; j_call: TRBJ1-1; cdr3_nt: TGTGCCACCAGTGATTCCGGGACAGGGGGCACTGAAGCTTTCTTT; cdr3_aa: CATSDSGTGGTEAFF
clone_size: many; v_call: TRBV7-2; d_call: TRBD2; j_call: TRBJ2-7; cdr3_nt: TGTGCCAGCAGCCCGCGGACTAGTCCCGAGCAGTACTTC; cdr3_aa: CASSPRTSPEQYF
clone_size: NA; v_call: TRBV29-1; d_call: NA; j_call: TRBJ1-1; cdr3_nt: TGCAGCGCGATTTCTTTAGTGGGGACTGAAGCTTTCTTT; cdr3_aa: CSAISLVGTEAFF
clone_size: NA; v_call: TRBV5-5; d_call: NA; j_call: TRBJ1-1; cdr3_nt: TGTGCCAGCAGCTTGATTGCGGGCCAGGGGAGGACTGAAGCTTTCTTT; cdr3_aa: CASSLIAGQGRTEAFF
clone_size: NA; v_call: TRBV4-2; d_call: NA; j_call: TRBJ1-1; cdr3_nt: TGTGCCAGCAGCCAATCCCCAGGGAACACTGAAGCTTTCTTT; cdr3_aa: CASSQSPGNTEAFF
clone_size: few; v_call: TRBV20-1; d_call: NA; j_call: TRBJ2-3; cdr3_nt: TGCAGTGCTAGAGTAGGGCAAAGCCCCACAGATACGCAGTATTTT; cdr3_aa: CSARVGQSPTDTQYF
clone_size: NA; v_call: TRBV11-3; d_call: TRBD1; j_call: TRBJ2-1; cdr3_nt: TGTGCCAGCAGCTTAGCCGGAGGACAGGGTAGCATTGGTGAGCAGTTCTTC; cdr3_aa: CASSLAGGQGSIGEQFF
clone_size: NA; v_call: TRBV7-6; d_call: TRBD2; j_call: TRBJ2-1; cdr3_nt: TGTGCCAGCAGCCCTTGGACTAGCGGGGGGCTATACAATGAGCAGTTCTTC; cdr3_aa: CASSPWTSGGLYNEQFF
clone_size: few; v_call: TRBV18; d_call: NA; j_call: TRBJ2-7; cdr3_nt: TGTGCCAGCTCACCACAGGGAGGATTTGGGCACTACGAGCAGTACTTC; cdr3_aa: CASSPQGGFGHYEQYF
clone_size: few; v_call: TRBV10-3; d_call: TRBD1; j_call: TRBJ2-5; cdr3_nt: TGTGCCATCAAGGGACAGGGAGAGACCCAGTACTTC; cdr3_aa: CAIKGQGETQYF
clone_size: NA; v_call: TRBV20-1; d_call: NA; j_call: TRBJ2-7; cdr3_nt: TGCAGTGCTAGAGATCCCGCGGGAAACTACGAGCAGTACTTC; cdr3_aa: CSARDPAGNYEQYF
clone_size: NA; v_call: TRBV9; d_call: NA; j_call: TRBJ2-1; cdr3_nt: TGTGCCAGCAGCGTCTCGGGACCCAATGAGCAGTTCTTC; cdr3_aa: CASSVSGPNEQFF
clone_size: NA; v_call: TRBV7-8; d_call: TRBD1; j_call: TRBJ2-7; cdr3_nt: TGTGCCAGCAGCTTAGCGGGCCAGGGGGTCGAGCAGTACTTC; cdr3_aa: CASSLAGQGVEQYF